These T cell receptor beta chains were read from a single sample in a study of monozygotic twins with inflammatory bowel disease. TCRdb re-called the 5' RACE reads; every CDR3 protein appears as one record, without DNA. The sample holds 300,000 to 400,000 distinct CDR3 sequences. The material sequenced was blood. The receptors derive from a human donor with ulcerative colitis or Crohn's disease, or a healthy co-twin of an affected twin (not recorded which). The CDR3 runs from the conserved cysteine through the conserved F or W.

j_call,v_call,cdr3_length,cdr3_aa
TRBJ1-1,TRBV14,15,CASSQQGARNTEAFF
TRBJ2-1,TRBV18,17,CASSPPTSGGSYNEQFF
TRBJ1-4,TRBV25-1,14,CASSDPRPSEKLFF
TRBJ2-5,TRBV11-1,14,CASSLAREEETQYF
TRBJ1-5,TRBV6-1,15,CASSPKQRPVFPQHF
TRBJ1-2,TRBV29-1,17,CSVFMLESSGYNYGYTF
TRBJ2-7,TRBV5-4,14,CASSLTGTNYEQYF
TRBJ1-2,TRBV6-2/TRBV6-3,14,CASSARGQTYGYTF
TRBJ2-7,TRBV15,14,CATSRPPPRNEQYF
TRBJ2-1,TRBV20-1,16,CSARDPGGRDYNEQFF
TRBJ2-7,TRBV5-1,14,CASSYRQEDYEQYF
TRBJ2-2,TRBV5-1,15,CASSPDPRATGELFF
TRBJ2-7,TRBV12-3/TRBV12-4,15,CASSNPSGGTYEQYF
TRBJ2-2,TRBV6-1,15,CASSGGGQGGGELFF
TRBJ1-5,TRBV20-1,15,CSARYGTGPHQPQHF
TRBJ2-1,TRBV7-8,13,CASSMRESGEQFF
TRBJ1-1,TRBV5-1,17,CASSSRQGNQRNTEAFF
TRBJ2-2,TRBV5-1,13,CASSLGGSGELFF
TRBJ1-1,TRBV7-2,14,CASSFRGLNTEAFF
TRBJ1-1,TRBV12-3/TRBV12-4,13,CASTPLVDTEAFF
TRBJ1-5,TRBV9,15,CASSVSGTGSQPQHF
TRBJ1-2,TRBV28,14,CASSGTGRGYGYTF
TRBJ2-5,TRBV5-6,13,CASSLAGTKTQYF
TRBJ2-7,TRBV7-6,15,CASSLRPGGYNEQYF
TRBJ2-5,TRBV20-1,13,CSAAGGSQETQYF
TRBJ1-4,TRBV15,17,CATSSDSGTGLRGKLFF
TRBJ2-1,TRBV5-1,15,CATSLGQGTYNEQFF
TRBJ1-2,TRBV5-4,15,CASIPLGQEDYGYTF
TRBJ2-2,TRBV5-1,15,CASSLEHPSTGELFF
TRBJ2-1,TRBV7-2,16,CASSTFPGQGLDEQFF
TRBJ2-1,TRBV9,16,CASSSRPSGGYNEQFF
TRBJ1-5,TRBV18,17,CASSPPGAGGSNQPQHF
TRBJ2-7,TRBV2,16,CASSESGSGGTYEQYF
TRBJ1-2,TRBV3-1,15,CASSQRRGTPGGYTF
TRBJ2-7,TRBV6-2/TRBV6-3,15,CASTIQSSGADEQYF
TRBJ2-7,TRBV5-1,16,CASSLDAGSPLYEQYF
TRBJ2-7,TRBV29-1,15,CSVQGGDRFSYEQYF
TRBJ2-3,TRBV27,13,CASSKGTQGTQYF
TRBJ2-3,TRBV5-6,15,CASSFPGTATDTQYF
TRBJ2-3,TRBV12-3/TRBV12-4,17,CASHRSRGGAGTDTQYF
TRBJ1-6,TRBV4-1,17,CASSRTDRFAGNSPLHF
TRBJ2-7,TRBV9,14,CASSPGLAAGEQYF
TRBJ2-1,TRBV9,13,CASSGGRHNEQFF
TRBJ2-7,TRBV7-2,14,CASSFSKGAYEQYF
TRBJ2-1,TRBV12-3/TRBV12-4,15,CASSFPAAGVNEQFF
TRBJ1-2,TRBV3-1,13,CASSQDDISGYTF
TRBJ2-5,TRBV7-9,16,CASSLGGLVAQETQYF
TRBJ1-5,TRBV19,15,CASSRWTGRYQPQHF
TRBJ2-1,TRBV7-3,13,CASSTGPYNEQFF
TRBJ1-2,TRBV6-5,11,CATEDFYGYTF
TRBJ1-2,TRBV5-1,16,CASSLTLLESNYGYTF
TRBJ1-1,TRBV25-1,21,CASSGRRRDRGPLTEKTEAFF
TRBJ2-7,TRBV15,18,CATSSIWVTEQESYEQYF
TRBJ2-1,TRBV28,15,CASSSGTGAPNEQFF
TRBJ1-5,TRBV27,11,CASGRYGPQHF